The 32 T cell receptor beta chains given below trace back to one sample, sequenced in a study. A single record per CDR3 protein comes from TCRdb applying MiXCR to the 5' RACE reads. The sample holds 5,200 or so distinct CDR3 sequences, about 70% seen once. Sequenced material: naive CD4+ T cells sorted from blood. Subset specified: naive CD4+ T cells, CD4+CD45RA+CD25-. The receptors come from a female donor with breast cancer.

The chain couples TRBV7-3 to TRBJ2-1; D is uncertain. The V gene lost 2 bases and the J gene lost 6 bases, with 8 bases spanning the gap. The CDR3 is 13 amino acids. Per germline, CDR1 SGHTA and CDR2 FQGTGA. CDR3 amino acids: CASSLRAVNEQFF. The CDR3 region has the DNA TGTGCCAGCAGCTTACGGGCCGTCAATGAGCAGTTCTTC. Full variable domain (remainder filled in from reference TRBV7-3 and TRBJ2-1): GAGVSQTPSNKVTEKGKYVELRCDPISGHTALYWYRQSLGQGPEFLIYFQGTGAADDSGLPNDRFFAVRPEGSVSTLKIQRTERGDSAVYLCASSLRAVNEQFFGPGTRLTVL.

This clonotype occurred once. V usage is TRBV7-9 and J usage is TRBJ1-2; unclear D gene. Trimming shortened V by 4 bases and J by 0 bases, and 12 bases separated the two germline ends. Per germline, CDR1 SEHNR and CDR2 FQNEAQ (reference sequence). There are 15 residues in the CDR3. CDR3 protein: CASSSAAGANYGYTF. The CDR3 DNA reads as TGTGCCAGCAGCTCAGCGGCAGGCGCTAACTATGGCTACACCTTC.

The chain employs TRBV5-1 and TRBJ2-7, with TRBD2 matching over 8 bases. The germline CDR1 and CDR2 sequences are SGHRS and YFSETQ. Unmatched junction bases numbered 3, after V lost 3 bases and J lost 4 bases. This CDR3 contains 13 residues. This chain's CDR3 is CASSYQRGYEQYF. As DNA, the CDR3 is TGCGCCAGCAGCTACCAGCGGGGGTACGAGCAGTACTTC.

The chain combines TRBV11-3 with TRBJ2-5; 10 positions match TRBD1. Germline CDR1 and CDR2: SGHNT and YENEEA. Trimming took 5 bases from V and 4 from J; bases not matched to a gene: 4. CDR3 length equals 14 residues. Written as DNA, the CDR3 is TGTGCCAGCAGCCGAGACAGGGGGCGAGAGACCCAGTACTTC. As protein: CASSRDRGRETQYF. Full variable domain (remainder filled in from reference TRBV11-3 and TRBJ2-5): EAGVVQSPRYKIIEKKQPVAFWCNPISGHNTLYWYLQNLGQGPELLIRYENEEAVDDSQLPKDRFSAERLKGVDSTLKIQPAELGDSAVYLCASSRDRGRETQYFGPGTRLLVL.

The V and J genes are TRBV20-1 and TRBJ2-1, with TRBD1 matching 7 bases. Germline trimming cut 0 bases from V and 5 bases from J; bases unmatched to any gene: 7. The CDR3 consists of 15 residues. Germline V lookup: CDR1 DFQATT, CDR2 SNEGSKA (reference sequence). The CDR3 DNA is TGCAGTGCTAGAGATAGGGGGCCCAAGGACAATGAGCAGTTCTTC. Protein product: CSARDRGPKDNEQFF.

This clonotype was seen once. The chain joins TRBV12-3 or TRBV12-4 to TRBJ2-1, with 13 bases identical to TRBD2. This CDR3 comprises 16 residues. The V and J ends lost 3 bases and 6 bases, in that order; junction bases with no gene match: 5. CDR3 in DNA: TGTGCCAGCAGTTTCTCGACTAGCGGGAGGTCCAATGAGCAGTTCTTC. Residues: CASSFSTSGRSNEQFF.

In the case of this clonotype: No conserved phenylalanine or tryptophan ends this CDR3, so it is likely a read error. V gene TRBV29-1 combines with J gene TRBJ1-4; 8 nucleotides match TRBD1. Germline loops: CDR1 SQVTM, CDR2 ANQGSEA. This CDR3 is 12 amino acids long. V gave up 4 bases and J gave up 7 bases; unmatched junction bases: 2. CDR3 protein: CSVVTGGEKLFL. In DNA, the CDR3 is TGCAGCGTTGTCACAGGGGGTGAAAAACTGTTTTTG.

V and J are TRBV20-1 and TRBJ1-1; unclear D gene. V gave up 3 bases and J gave up 5 bases, with 16 bases separating them. The CDR3 is 14 amino acids. Germline V gene data show CDR1 as DFQATT and CDR2 as SNEGSKA (reference sequence). CDR3 loop: CSASPPGRRTEAFF. The CDR3 nucleotides read TGCAGTGCTAGTCCGCCGGGGAGGAGGACTGAAGCTTTCTTT.

V and J are TRBV11-2 and TRBJ2-7; 9 positions agree with TRBD2. Looked up from germline, CDR1 is SGHAT and CDR2 is FQNNGV. The CDR3 loop spans 14 amino acids. V shed 3 bases, J shed 3 bases, and the junction held 3 bases outside the gene matches. In nucleotides, the CDR3 is TGTGCCAGCAGCTTCAGGACTAGCGTCTACGAGCAGTACTTC. Translating gives CASSFRTSVYEQYF.

This clonotype has a handful of counts. The chain links TRBV4-2 to TRBJ2-3; D not certain. This CDR3 contains 16 residues. The V gene's germline CDR1 is LGHNA and CDR2 YNFKEQ. Trimming left V 0 bases short and J 4 bases short, with 14 bases between. The CDR3 protein is CASSQESSPRSDTQYF. CDR3 nucleotides: TGTGCCAGCAGCCAAGAGTCTAGTCCCCGATCAGATACGCAGTATTTT.

V and J are TRBV13 and TRBJ2-1; D may be TRBD1 (5 bases). CDR3 length: 15 amino acids. The germline V and J ends were trimmed by 0 bases and 4 bases, with 10 bases remaining between them. The germline V gene has CDR1 PRHDT and CDR2 FYEKMQ (reference sequence). CDR3 DNA sequence: TGTGCCAGCAGCTTAGGCCGTTACAGGTACAATGAGCAGTTCTTC. Its translation: CASSLGRYRYNEQFF. Using reference TRBV13 and TRBJ2-1 for the parts outside the CDR3, the full variable domain is AAGVIQSPRHLIKEKRETATLKCYPIPRHDTVYWYQQGPGQDPQFLISFYEKMQSDKGSIPDRFSAQQFSDYHSELNMSSLELGDSALYFCASSLGRYRYNEQFFGPGTRLTVL.

The chain joins TRBV5-1 to TRBJ1-3; a possible D gene is TRBD1 (6 bases). Germline V lookup: CDR1 SGHRS, CDR2 YFSETQ. The CDR3 sequence is 14 residues long. Trimming cost V 1 base and J 1 base, with 6 bases left between them. In nucleotides, the CDR3 is TGCGCCAGCAGCTTGCAGGGGTCTGGAAACACCATATATTTT. It specifies CASSLQGSGNTIYF. The whole variable domain, filled in from reference TRBV5-1 and TRBJ1-3, reads KAGVTQTPRYLIKTRGQQVTLSCSPISGHRSVSWYQQTPGQGLQFLFEYFSETQRNKGNFPGRFSGRQFSNSRSEMNVSTLELGDSALYLCASSLQGSGNTIYFGEGSWLTVV.

The chain recombines TRBV20-1 with TRBJ2-3; 8 nucleotides match TRBD2. CDR1 is DFQATT and CDR2 is SNEGSKA in the germline V gene (reference sequence). The J segment lost 6 bases and the V segment lost 0 bases, leaving 5 bases of the junction unmatched. This CDR3 has 14 amino acids. DNA of the CDR3: TGCAGTGCTAGAGATAGCGGGGCCCGGGATACGCAGTATTTT. Its protein product is CSARDSGARDTQYF.

In DNA, the CDR3 is TGCAGCGTTGAAAAAGGGAGAGGGTACAATGAGCAGTTCTTC. Protein sequence: CSVEKGRGYNEQFF. This rearrangement joins TRBV29-1 to TRBJ2-1, with D possibly TRBD2 on 5 matching bases. Germline loops: CDR1 SQVTM, CDR2 ANQGSEA. CDR3 length equals 14 residues. V lost 2 bases to trimming and J lost 4 bases, with 12 bases between them.

This chain joins TRBV29-1 and TRBJ2-5; no definite D call. The CDR3 totals 13 residues. CDR1 and CDR2 (germline): SQVTM, ANQGSEA. Trimming left V 0 bases short and J 5 bases short, with 10 bases between. CDR3 nucleotide sequence: TGCAGCGTTGAAGAGGTCCAGAGGGAGACCCAGTACTTC. Its translation is CSVEEVQRETQYF.

This chain joins TRBV20-1 and TRBJ2-3; possible D gene TRBD2, 6 bases. The CDR3 has 12 amino acids. CDR1 is DFQATT, CDR2 SNEGSKA, per germline (reference sequence). V gave up 5 bases and J gave up 6 bases, with 12 bases separating them. CDR3 DNA: TGCAGTGCTGGAGGGTTTCCCGATACGCAGTATTTT. Residues: CSAGGFPDTQYF.

This clonotype was counted only a few times. V is TRBV4-1 and J is TRBJ2-3; 10 bases line up with TRBD2. This CDR3 region has 17 residues. The V gene end was trimmed by 0 bases and the J gene end by 3 bases; junction bases not matched to a gene: 6. CDR1 MGHRA and CDR2 YSYEKL come from the germline V gene. The CDR3 loop reads CASSQDLAGAQTDTQYF. CDR3 nucleotide sequence: TGCGCCAGCAGCCAAGATCTAGCGGGAGCCCAAACAGATACGCAGTATTTT.

This chain connects TRBV7-8 to TRBJ2-7, with 7 bases aligning to TRBD2. This CDR3 spans 17 amino acids. V dropped 5 bases and J dropped 6; count of bases not matched to a gene: 19. Germline V CDR1 and CDR2: SGHVS, FQNEAQ. The CDR3 protein is CASSLGGGDYYFLEQYF. The DNA for the CDR3 is TGTGCCAGCAGCCTCGGGGGTGGGGACTATTACTTTCTCGAGCAGTACTTC.

This clonotype was observed a single time. The chain is built from TRBV28 and TRBJ2-5; 12 positions match TRBD2. CDR1 and CDR2 (germline): MDHEN, SYDVKM. With V trimmed by 10 bases and J by 4 bases, 4 bases remained unmatched. This CDR3 spans 13 amino acids. The CDR3 is CATSLAGGETQYF. The CDR3, as DNA: TGTGCCACTTCACTAGCGGGAGGAGAGACCCAGTACTTC.

V and J are TRBV7-8 and TRBJ2-7; no firm D call. The CDR3 extends over 11 amino acids. V shed 5 bases and J shed 5 bases, with 7 bases lying between them. Germline assignment: CDR1 SGHVS and CDR2 FQNEAQ. The CDR3 is CASSQLDEQYF. CDR3 in DNA: TGTGCCAGCAGCCAGCTGGACGAGCAGTACTTC.

The J gene is TRBJ1-2, the V gene TRBV29-1; D gene uncertain. V gave up 1 base and J gave up 8 bases, with 11 bases separating them. Germline V gene lookup returns CDR1 SQVTM and CDR2 ANQGSEA. The CDR3 runs 12 residues. Written as DNA, the CDR3 is TGCAGCGTTGAAGTTCTAGGGTGGGGCTACACCTTC. It encodes CSVEVLGWGYTF.

This rearrangement joins TRBV20-1 to TRBJ1-4; 8 positions agree with TRBD1. J was trimmed by 14 bases and V by 1 base; bases with no gene match: 9. Germline V gene lookup returns CDR1 DFQATT and CDR2 SNEGSKA (reference sequence). The CDR3 has 13 amino acids. This chain's CDR3 is CSARAQGAGVLFF. The CDR3 DNA reads TGCAGTGCTAGAGCCCAGGGGGCGGGGGTGCTGTTTTTT.

CDR3: CASSLDGQGVHEQFF. CDR3 sequence (DNA): TGCGCCAGCAGCTTGGACGGACAGGGGGTGCATGAGCAGTTCTTC. The chain is built from TRBV5-1 and TRBJ2-1; 10 nucleotides match TRBD1. This CDR3 has 15 amino acids. V lost 0 bases to trimming and J lost 8 bases; unmatched junction nucleotides: 5. The germline V gene has CDR1 SGHRS and CDR2 YFSETQ.

Details on this clonotype: One end of the junction fails to match germline, which may point to a read error. The chain combines TRBV5-5 with TRBJ1-1; TRBD1 might be the D (5 bases). The CDR3 is made up of 15 amino acids. Per germline, CDR1 SGHKS and CDR2 YYEKEE (reference sequence). CDR3 sequence (DNA): TGCGCCAGCAGCGAACTGGGGGTCATGAACACTGAAGCTTTCTTT. It yields the protein CASSELGVMNTEAFF.

This clonotype was recorded a few times. This chain connects TRBV12-2 to TRBJ2-7; the table's D call, TRBD1, has no DNA check behind it. TRBV12-2 is deemed a pseudogene. This CDR3 spans 16 amino acids. This chain's CDR3 is CASRHRGQINSYEQYF. The CDR3 DNA reads TGTGCAAGTCGCCACCGAGGACAGATTAACTCCTACGAGCAGTACTTC.

This clonotype was seen a single time. The rearrangement links TRBV15 to TRBJ2-3; a possible D gene is TRBD2 (6 bases). Germline CDR1 LNHNV, CDR2 YYDKDF (reference sequence). The CDR3 totals 13 residues. V was clipped by 8 bases and J by 2 bases, with 11 bases between them. CDR3 coding DNA: TGTGCCACCCGGGCGGGGACCACAGATACGCAGTATTTT. Encoded protein: CATRAGTTDTQYF.

The chain has TRBV6-1 and TRBJ2-7, with D hard to call. CDR1 is MNHNS, CDR2 SASEGT, per germline. V dropped 1 base and J dropped 4 bases, with 23 bases sitting between them. This CDR3 is built from 18 residues. The CDR3 loop is CASSEGSAPYRPPYEQYF. The CDR3 region has the DNA TGTGCCAGCAGTGAAGGATCGGCCCCTTATCGGCCCCCTTACGAGCAGTACTTC.

CDR3 bases: TGCGCCAGCAGCTTGTCAGGCAATCAGCCCCAGCATTTT. Translated: CASSLSGNQPQHF. The genes are TRBV5-1 and TRBJ1-5, with D uncertain. The germline gives CDR1 SGHRS, CDR2 YFSETQ. V was shortened by 1 base and J by 2 bases, with 4 bases between the two germline ends. The CDR3 is made up of 13 amino acids.

This chain joins TRBV15 and TRBJ2-7, with a weak D call TRBD1 (6 bases). Trimming removed 1 base from V and 5 bases from J, with 18 bases in between. Germline lookup yields CDR1 LNHNV and CDR2 YYDKDF (reference sequence). The CDR3 consists of 16 residues. In DNA, the CDR3 is TGTGCCACCAGCAGAGTGGGTCAGGGGATCGACCACGAGCAGTACTTC. It specifies CATSRVGQGIDHEQYF.

J is TRBJ2-1 and V is TRBV5-1; weak D call: TRBD1 (6 bases). The germline V gene encodes CDR1 SGHRS and CDR2 YFSETQ. The CDR3 has 15 residues. Between the trimmed V and J ends, which lost 4 bases and 10 bases, there was a span of 21 bases. CDR3 in amino acids: CASSREFTPGVEQFF. DNA of the CDR3: TGCGCCAGCAGCCGCGAATTCACCCCAGGGGTCGAGCAGTTCTTC.

This clonotype was observed a single time. This may be a read error: a much more frequent sequence differs by one nucleotide. The J gene is TRBJ2-5, the V gene TRBV7-9; D gene unclear. This CDR3 region has 14 residues. The germline gives CDR1 SEHNR, CDR2 FQNEAQ (reference sequence). This CDR3 reads CASRVGMNQETQYF. CDR3 bases: TGTGCCAGCAGGGTCGGCATGAACCAGGAGACCCAGTACTTC.

This clonotype was found once. V is TRBV29-1 and J is TRBJ1-1; a possible D gene is TRBD1 (5 bases). Germline loops: CDR1 SQVTM, CDR2 ANQGSEA. Trimming stripped 4 bases from V and 9 bases from J, with 15 bases between. The CDR3 contains 12 residues. The CDR3 DNA reads as TGCAGCGTTGGGGGGTTTGATCTTCAAGCTTTCTTT. The encoded protein is CSVGGFDLQAFF.